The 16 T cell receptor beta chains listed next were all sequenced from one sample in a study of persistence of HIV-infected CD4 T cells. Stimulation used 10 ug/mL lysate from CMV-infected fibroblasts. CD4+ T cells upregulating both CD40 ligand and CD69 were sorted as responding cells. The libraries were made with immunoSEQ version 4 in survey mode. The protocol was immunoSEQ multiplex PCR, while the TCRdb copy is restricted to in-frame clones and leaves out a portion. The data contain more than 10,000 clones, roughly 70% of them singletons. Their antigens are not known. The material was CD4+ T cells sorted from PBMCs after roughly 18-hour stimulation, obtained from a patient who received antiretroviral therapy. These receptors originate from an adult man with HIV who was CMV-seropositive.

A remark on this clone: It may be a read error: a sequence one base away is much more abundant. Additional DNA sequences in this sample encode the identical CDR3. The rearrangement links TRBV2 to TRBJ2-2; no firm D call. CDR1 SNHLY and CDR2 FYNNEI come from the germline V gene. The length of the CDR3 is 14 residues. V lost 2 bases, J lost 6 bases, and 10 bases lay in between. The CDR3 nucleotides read TGTGCCAGCAGTGAACGTGCGACACCCGGGGAGCTGTTTTTT. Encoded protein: CASSERATPGELFF.

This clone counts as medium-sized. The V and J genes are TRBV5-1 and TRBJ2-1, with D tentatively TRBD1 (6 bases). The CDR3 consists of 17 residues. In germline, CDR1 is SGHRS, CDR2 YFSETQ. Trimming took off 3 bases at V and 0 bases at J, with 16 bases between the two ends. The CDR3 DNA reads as TGCGCCAGCAGCTCCACGGGACAAATGAGCTCCTACAATGAGCAGTTCTTC. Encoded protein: CASSSTGQMSSYNEQFF.

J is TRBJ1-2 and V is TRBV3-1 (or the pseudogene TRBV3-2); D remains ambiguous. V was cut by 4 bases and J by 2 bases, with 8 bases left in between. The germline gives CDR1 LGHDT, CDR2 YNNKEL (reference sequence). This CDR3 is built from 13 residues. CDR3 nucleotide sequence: TGTGCCAGCAGCCCCAGCGCAAACTATGGCTACACCTTC. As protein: CASSPSANYGYTF.

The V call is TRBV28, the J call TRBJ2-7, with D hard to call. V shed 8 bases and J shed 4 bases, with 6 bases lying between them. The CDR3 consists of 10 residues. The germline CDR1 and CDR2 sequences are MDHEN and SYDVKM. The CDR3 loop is CASGVYEQYF. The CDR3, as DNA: TGTGCCAGCGGAGTGTACGAGCAGTACTTC.

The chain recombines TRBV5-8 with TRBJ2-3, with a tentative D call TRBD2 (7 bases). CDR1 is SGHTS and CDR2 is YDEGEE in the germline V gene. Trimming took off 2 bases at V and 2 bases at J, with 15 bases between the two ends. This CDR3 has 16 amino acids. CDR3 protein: CASSFWRGPTTDTQYF. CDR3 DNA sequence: TGTGCCAGCAGCTTCTGGCGGGGGCCCACCACAGATACGCAGTATTTT. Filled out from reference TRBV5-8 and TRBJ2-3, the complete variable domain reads EAGVTQSPTHLIKTRGQQATLRCSPISGHTSVYWYQQALGLGLQFLLWYDEGEERNRGNFPPRFSGRQFPNYSSELNVNALELEDSALYLCASSFWRGPTTDTQYFGPGTRLTVL.

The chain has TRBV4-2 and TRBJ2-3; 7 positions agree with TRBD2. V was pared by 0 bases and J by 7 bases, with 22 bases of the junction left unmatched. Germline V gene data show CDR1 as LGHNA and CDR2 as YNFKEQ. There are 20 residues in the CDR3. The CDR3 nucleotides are TGTGCCAGCAGCCAAGATTGGGGGGGGACTGGCGAATCCTCACCATATACGCAGTATTTT. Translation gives CASSQDWGGTGESSPYTQYF.

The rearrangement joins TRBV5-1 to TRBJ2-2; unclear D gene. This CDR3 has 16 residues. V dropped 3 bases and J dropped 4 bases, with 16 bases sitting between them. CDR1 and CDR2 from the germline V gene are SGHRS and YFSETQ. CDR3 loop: CASSSMVGWGTGELFF. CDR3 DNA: TGCGCCAGCAGCTCGATGGTGGGTTGGGGCACCGGGGAGCTGTTTTTT.

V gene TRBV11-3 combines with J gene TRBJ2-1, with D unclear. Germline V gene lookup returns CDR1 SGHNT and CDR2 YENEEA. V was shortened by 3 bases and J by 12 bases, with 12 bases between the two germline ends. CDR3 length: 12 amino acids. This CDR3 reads CASSLGPYRQFF. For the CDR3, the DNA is TGTGCCAGCAGCTTGGGCCCTTACAGGCAGTTCTTC. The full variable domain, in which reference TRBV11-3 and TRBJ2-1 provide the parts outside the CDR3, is EAGVVQSPRYKIIEKKQPVAFWCNPISGHNTLYWYLQNLGQGPELLIRYENEEAVDDSQLPKDRFSAERLKGVDSTLKIQPAELGDSAVYLCASSLGPYRQFFGPGTRLTVL.

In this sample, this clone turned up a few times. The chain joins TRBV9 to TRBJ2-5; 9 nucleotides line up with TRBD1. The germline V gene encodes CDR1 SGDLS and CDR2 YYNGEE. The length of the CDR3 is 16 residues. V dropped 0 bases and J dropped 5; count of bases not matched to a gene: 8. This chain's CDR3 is CASSVEEGQGWETQYF. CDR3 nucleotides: TGTGCCAGCAGCGTAGAGGAGGGACAGGGATGGGAGACCCAGTACTTC.

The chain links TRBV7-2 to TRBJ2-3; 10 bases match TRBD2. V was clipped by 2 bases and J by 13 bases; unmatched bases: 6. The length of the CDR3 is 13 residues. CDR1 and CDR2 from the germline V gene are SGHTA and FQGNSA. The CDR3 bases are TGTGCCAGCAGCTTACGAGCGGGGGGGCCGGAGTATTTT. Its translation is CASSLRAGGPEYF.

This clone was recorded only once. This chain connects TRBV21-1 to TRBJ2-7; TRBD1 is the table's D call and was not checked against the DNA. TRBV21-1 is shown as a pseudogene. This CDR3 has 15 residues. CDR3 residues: CASSKGGDTLEEQYF. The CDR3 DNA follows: TGTGCCAGCAGCAAAGGAGGGGACACCCTCGAGGAGCAGTACTTC.

The CDR3 DNA is TGTGCCAGCAGCCAACTAGCGGGGGTTTCTAATGAGCAGTTCTTC. It yields the protein CASSQLAGVSNEQFF. The chain is built from TRBV7-6 and TRBJ2-1; TRBD2 matches at 11 bases. Germline V gene lookup returns CDR1 SGHVS and CDR2 FNYEAQ. The V segment lost 5 bases and the J segment 7 bases; nucleotides outside the gene matches: 7. This CDR3 spans 15 amino acids.

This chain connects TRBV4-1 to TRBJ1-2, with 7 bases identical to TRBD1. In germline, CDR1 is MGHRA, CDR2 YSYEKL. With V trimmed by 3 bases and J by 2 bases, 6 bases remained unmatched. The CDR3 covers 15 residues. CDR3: CASSHRQGVNYGYTF. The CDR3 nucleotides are TGCGCCAGCAGCCATCGACAGGGTGTAAACTATGGCTACACCTTC.

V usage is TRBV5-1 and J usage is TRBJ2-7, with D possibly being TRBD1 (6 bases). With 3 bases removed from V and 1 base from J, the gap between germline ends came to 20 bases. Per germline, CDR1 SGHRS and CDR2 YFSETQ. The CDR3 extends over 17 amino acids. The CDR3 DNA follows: TGCGCCAGCAGCTGGGACGAAGACAGGCACGGTTCCTACGAGCAGTACTTC. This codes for CASSWDEDRHGSYEQYF.

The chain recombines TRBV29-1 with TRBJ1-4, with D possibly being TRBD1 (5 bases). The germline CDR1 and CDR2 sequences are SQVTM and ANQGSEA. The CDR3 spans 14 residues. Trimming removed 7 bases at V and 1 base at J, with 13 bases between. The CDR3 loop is CSGAFGGTNEKLFF. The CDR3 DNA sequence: TGCAGCGGTGCGTTCGGGGGAACTAATGAAAAACTGTTTTTT.

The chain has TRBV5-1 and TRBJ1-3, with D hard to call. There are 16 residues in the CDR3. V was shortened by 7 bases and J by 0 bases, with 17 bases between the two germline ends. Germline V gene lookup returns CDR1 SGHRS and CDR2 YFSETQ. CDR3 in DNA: TGCGCCAGCGGTGACGGTGCCCCAAGCTCTGGAAACACCATATATTTT. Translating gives CASGDGAPSSGNTIYF.